This T cell receptor beta chain was recovered during a study of sequential checkpoint blockade in melanoma. Study at large: Each arm's sequence ended with maintenance nivolumab.

Produced via immunoSEQ multiplex PCR; TCRdb's table is partial and in-frame only. In the table there are roughly 16,000 clones, about two thirds of which are singletons. V shed 0 bases, J shed 2 bases, and the junction held 2 bases outside the gene matches. Germline CDR1 and CDR2: SGDLS and YYNGEE. The length of the CDR3 is 16 residues. As for treatment: randomized to nivolumab then ipilimumab (arm A) or the reverse (arm B). Live CD3+CD8+ CD19− CD56− cells were sorted from PBMCs. This sequence originates from a human donor with melanoma. This specimen was CD8+ T cells sorted from blood (inferred from file names), taken from a patient given nivolumab and ipilimumab in sequence. The chain recombines TRBV9 with TRBJ2-5; TRBD2 agrees at 12 bases. CDR3 in amino acids: CASSVDGLAGQETQYF. In nucleotides, the CDR3 is TGTGCCAGCAGCGTAGATGGACTAGCGGGACAAGAGACCCAGTACTTC.